This T cell receptor (beta chain) was identified during a study of T cells in tumors after PD-1 blockade. Study details: On average, peripheral blood gave approximately 120,000 TCR templates and about 34,000 unique clonotypes.

Germline V CDR1 and CDR2: LNHDA, SQIVND (reference sequence). This CDR3 spans 13 amino acids. V gave up 0 bases and J gave up 3 bases, with 4 bases separating them. Sequenced by immunoSEQ multiplex PCR; TCRdb stores in-frame clones only, minus some. This sample has roughly 59,000 clones, with around 77% found just once. Study results and caveats: Some novel exhausted tumor clones appeared in pre-treatment blood, suggesting peripheral recruitment.

This clone was seen a few times. Its antigen is not identified. The material sequenced was PBMCs, taken before anti-PD-1 treatment. The chain uses TRBV19 and TRBJ2-3; D call uncertain. The clonotype comes from a human donor with basal cell carcinoma. The CDR3 bases are TGTGCCAGTAGTATAGACCGGACAGATACGCAGTATTTT. It translates to CASSIDRTDTQYF.